Following are 29 T cell receptor beta chains from one sample sequenced in a study of blood T cells in healthy people across ages. Next came a second PCR, run for about 7 to 12 cycles, which used a sample-barcoded 5' primer along with a J-beta primer mix. A single record per CDR3 protein comes from TCRdb applying MiXCR to the 5' RACE reads. Here the sample spans under 950,000 distinct CDR3 sequences, 22% being singletons. Sequences were obtained from blood. The source of these receptors is a man between 65 and 85 years old in good health.

This clonotype was found a few times. The V and J genes are TRBV20-1 and TRBJ2-3; TRBD2 matches 8 bases. Germline lookup yields CDR1 DFQATT and CDR2 SNEGSKA (reference sequence). The V gene end was trimmed by 3 bases and the J gene end by 3 bases; junction bases not matched to a gene: 5. There are 14 residues in the CDR3. CDR3 DNA: TGCAGTGCTAGGATAGCGGGGATTACAGATACGCAGTATTTT. It translates to CSARIAGITDTQYF.

The V call is TRBV6-5, the J call TRBJ1-2, with 10 bases identical to TRBD1. This CDR3 contains 14 residues. V dropped 6 bases and J dropped 8; count of bases not matched to a gene: 9. CDR1 and CDR2 (germline): MNHEY, SVGAGI. The CDR3 loop reads CASRGQGTVSGYTF. In DNA form, the CDR3 reads TGTGCCAGCAGGGGACAGGGGACGGTTAGCGGCTACACCTTC.

This chain links TRBV5-1 with TRBJ1-6, with a tentative D call TRBD1 (6 bases). CDR3 size: 14 residues. Per germline, CDR1 SGHRS and CDR2 YFSETQ. Trimming took 1 base from V and 7 from J, leaving 9 bases between them. For the CDR3, the DNA is TGCGCCAGCAGCTTGAACAGGGAGAATTCACCCCTCCACTTT. Amino acid sequence: CASSLNRENSPLHF.

This clonotype appeared many times. This chain connects TRBV10-3 to TRBJ2-4; 10 nucleotides match TRBD1. Germline assignment: CDR1 ENHRY and CDR2 SYGVKD. The CDR3 covers 19 residues. J was trimmed by 0 bases and V by 6 bases; bases with no gene match: 14. This chain's CDR3 is CAISPRDRGPLGAKNIQYF. The CDR3 nucleotides are TGTGCCATCAGCCCCAGGGACAGGGGACCCTTGGGAGCCAAAAACATTCAGTACTTC.

The rearrangement joins TRBV29-1 to TRBJ2-7; either TRBD1 or TRBD2 may supply D (5 bases each). V gave up 1 base and J gave up 4 bases, with 11 bases separating them. The CDR3 is 13 amino acids. CDR1 and CDR2 from the germline V gene are SQVTM and ANQGSEA. The CDR3 loop is CSVEGLGVYEQYF. The CDR3 DNA reads TGCAGCGTTGAAGGATTGGGGGTTTACGAGCAGTACTTC.

In its sample, this clonotype was seen a few times. This chain links TRBV6-6 with TRBJ2-5, with 8 nucleotides matching TRBD1. Trimming at V came to 5 bases and at J to 1 base, leaving 3 bases not matched to a gene. CDR1 is MNHNY and CDR2 is SVGAGI in the germline V gene (reference sequence). The CDR3 has 14 residues. In DNA form, the CDR3 reads TGTGCCAGCAGTCGACAGGGGCGCCAAGAGACCCAGTACTTC. Its translation: CASSRQGRQETQYF.

The chain uses TRBV20-1 and TRBJ2-5, with 10 bases fitting TRBD2. Near its end, the DNA agrees better with TRBJ2-1, so the J call may be wrong. The CDR3 covers 15 residues. CDR1 DFQATT and CDR2 SNEGSKA come from the germline V gene (reference sequence). The DNA of the CDR3 is TGCAGTGCTAGTAAGCGGGAGGGCCCCCTCGATGAGCAGTTCTTC. This encodes CSASKREGPLDEQFF.

The genes are TRBV6-7 and TRBJ2-1; no definite D call. TRBV6-7 is filed as an ORF, its function uncertain. The CDR3 consists of 18 residues. V was pared by 5 bases and J by 0 bases, with 20 bases between. CDR3 coding DNA: TGTGCCAGCAGTCATACGTATTTAGGTCTTCTCTCCTACAATGAGCAGTTCTTC. This translates into CASSHTYLGLLSYNEQFF.

This clonotype has more than one count but fewer than ten. The J gene is TRBJ2-5, the V gene TRBV14; no reliable D call. Looked up from germline, CDR1 is SGHDN and CDR2 is FVKESK. V shed 2 bases and J shed 5 bases, with 15 bases lying between them. The CDR3 has 15 residues. CDR3 nucleotides: TGTGCCAGCAGCCAACTTATGTCCCCTGGGGAGACCCAGTACTTC. Protein sequence: CASSQLMSPGETQYF.

The genes are TRBV29-1 and TRBJ1-1; a possible D gene is TRBD1 (6 bases). Germline CDR1 SQVTM, CDR2 ANQGSEA. Trimming shortened V by 7 bases and J by 1 base, and 13 bases separated the two germline ends. The CDR3 totals 13 residues. This CDR3 reads CSGSPGQNTEAFF. In DNA, the CDR3 is TGCAGCGGGTCCCCGGGACAGAACACTGAAGCTTTCTTT. The whole variable domain, remainder taken from reference TRBV29-1 and TRBJ1-1, is SAVISQKPSRDICQRGTSLTIQCQVDSQVTMMFWYRQQPGQSLTLIATANQGSEATYESGFVIDKFPISRPNLTFSTLTVSNMSPEDSSIYLCSGSPGQNTEAFFGQGTRLTVV.

The rearrangement joins TRBV5-1 to TRBJ2-5; 8 positions match TRBD2. Germline CDR1 reads SGHRS; CDR2 reads YFSETQ. Unmatched junction bases numbered 10, after V lost 0 bases and J lost 3 bases. The CDR3 runs to 17 residues. The CDR3 is CASSLGASGYSKETQYF. DNA for the CDR3: TGCGCCAGCAGCTTGGGGGCTAGCGGGTACTCGAAAGAGACCCAGTACTTC.

Turning to this clonotype: Sequence at one end of the junction differs from germline and may be a read error. This chain uses TRBV30 with TRBJ2-3; D unclear. Germline lookup yields CDR1 GTSNPN and CDR2 SVGIG (reference sequence). The CDR3 length is 11 residues. The chain's CDR3 is CAWSPKDTQYF. CDR3 DNA sequence: TGTGCCTGGAGCCCCAAAGATACACAGTATTTT.

The rearrangement joins TRBV15 to TRBJ2-5; a possible D gene is TRBD2 (6 bases). The J call is in doubt because the DNA end fits TRBJ2-1 better. The CDR3 totals 14 residues. Germline CDR1 and CDR2: LNHNV and YYDKDF (reference sequence). This chain's CDR3 is CATSIRLGFNEQFF. The DNA of the CDR3 is TGTGCCACCAGCATTAGACTAGGGTTCAATGAGCAGTTCTTC.

In this sample, this clonotype turned up a few times. The rearrangement uses TRBV7-9 and TRBJ2-4; the D call may be TRBD1 or TRBD2 (6 bases each). Deletions cut 5 bases from V and 6 bases from J, with 20 bases between. Germline CDR1 reads SEHNR; CDR2 reads FQNEAQ (reference sequence). The CDR3 consists of 16 residues. CDR3 sequence (DNA): TGTGCCAGCAGCCGAGGGGGGTCCCCCCTTGGAAACATTCAGTACTTC. Translation gives CASSRGGSPLGNIQYF.

This clonotype has a handful of counts. The chain recombines TRBV5-1 with TRBJ1-4; a weak D match, TRBD1 (5 bases). CDR3 length: 14 residues. Trimming cost V 4 bases and J 4 bases, with 11 bases left between them. Per germline, CDR1 SGHRS and CDR2 YFSETQ. For the CDR3, the DNA is TGCGCCAGCAGCGTCCAGGGCCATAATGAAAAACTGTTTTTT. Amino acids: CASSVQGHNEKLFF.

This clonotype was counted between two and nine times. CDR3 amino acids: CASKRQPNYGYTF. The CDR3 nucleotides read TGTGCCAGCAAGAGACAGCCTAACTATGGCTACACCTTC. The chain recombines TRBV2 with TRBJ1-2; TRBD1 might be the D (5 bases). The V gene's germline CDR1 is SNHLY and CDR2 FYNNEI. V lost 7 bases and J 0 bases, leaving 9 bases between the germline ends. The CDR3 runs to 13 residues.

The J gene is TRBJ2-3, the V gene TRBV11-2, with 8 bases lining up with TRBD2. The J segment lost 2 bases and the V segment lost 6 bases, leaving 13 bases of the junction unmatched. The CDR3 is made up of 17 amino acids. Germline V gives CDR1 SGHAT, CDR2 FQNNGV. CDR3 bases: TGTGCCAGCAGTCCCACGGGGGGGGCAGTTACCACAGATACGCAGTATTTT. Its protein product is CASSPTGGAVTTDTQYF.

The J gene is TRBJ1-2, the V gene TRBV28; D remains ambiguous. This CDR3 contains 14 residues. Germline CDR1 is MDHEN and CDR2 is SYDVKM. With 6 bases removed from V and 4 bases from J, the gap between germline ends came to 15 bases. The CDR3: CASRGPAYAYGYTF. As DNA, the CDR3 is TGTGCCAGCAGAGGCCCTGCCTATGCCTATGGCTACACCTTC.

There are a few counts of this clonotype. This rearrangement joins TRBV10-1 to TRBJ1-1, with D possibly matching TRBD1 (6 bases). This CDR3 spans 13 amino acids. Looked up from germline, CDR1 is WNHNN and CDR2 is SYGVQD (reference sequence). Trimming stripped 7 bases from V and 6 bases from J, with 15 bases between. CDR3 loop: CASKEGGAAEAFF. Written as DNA, the CDR3 is TGCGCCAGCAAGGAGGGGGGCGCGGCTGAAGCTTTCTTT.

As concerns this clonotype: Being one base from a much bigger clone, this may be a read error. The rearrangement joins TRBV5-1 to TRBJ2-1; D is unclear. Germline V gives CDR1 SGHRS, CDR2 YFSETQ. The V end was cut by 0 bases, the J end by 8 bases, with 15 bases between. The CDR3 runs to 15 residues. The CDR3 nucleotides read TGCGCCAGCAGCTTGGATGTGTGGGCGCGTTATGAGCAGTTCTTC. It specifies CASSLDVWARYEQFF.

This chain joins TRBV12-3 or TRBV12-4 and TRBJ2-7; TRBD1 might be the D (6 bases). Trimming stripped 5 bases from V and 5 bases from J, with 16 bases between. This CDR3 spans 14 amino acids. In nucleotides, the CDR3 is TGTGCCAGCAGTCCCCAGGGGAACTCGAACGAGCAGTACTTC. Translating it yields CASSPQGNSNEQYF.

This clonotype was seen many times. This chain connects TRBV29-1 to TRBJ1-2; TRBD1 is a possible D gene (6 bases). Trimming took off 7 bases at V and 4 bases at J, with 19 bases between the two ends. CDR3 length equals 14 residues. Germline V gene sequence: CDR1 SQVTM, CDR2 ANQGSEA. This CDR3 reads CSASPDHRVYGYTF. The CDR3 nucleotides read TGCAGCGCTAGCCCCGATCACAGGGTCTATGGCTACACCTTC.

The rearrangement links TRBV12-3 or TRBV12-4 to TRBJ2-5; TRBD1 aligns across 8 bases. The DNA end is more similar to TRBJ2-1, so the J call may be wrong. This CDR3 is 15 amino acids long. For the CDR3, the DNA is TGTGCCAGCAGTTCAAGACAGGGGCCCCTGGGTGAGCAGTTCTTC. This gives the protein CASSSRQGPLGEQFF.

This clonotype was counted only a few times. The chain is built from TRBV29-1 and TRBJ1-1; D unclear. V lost 2 bases and J 12 bases, leaving 13 bases between the germline ends. Per the germline V gene, CDR1 is SQVTM and CDR2 is ANQGSEA. The length of the CDR3 is 11 residues. Here the CDR3 reads CSVEFRIGTFF. CDR3 DNA: TGCAGCGTTGAATTCCGTATTGGGACTTTCTTT.

This clonotype was picked up a small number of times. V gene TRBV4-3 combines with J gene TRBJ2-1; TRBD2 is a possible D gene (6 bases). The CDR3 consists of 16 residues. Germline V gene sequence: CDR1 LGHNA, CDR2 YSLEER. V was shortened by 4 bases and J by 0 bases, with 13 bases between the two germline ends. CDR3 protein: CASSRGLSSSYNEQFF. CDR3 in DNA: TGCGCCAGCAGCCGGGGACTCTCGAGCTCCTACAATGAGCAGTTCTTC.

This chain connects TRBV20-1 to TRBJ1-6, with a tentative D call TRBD1 (5 bases). Deletions cut 2 bases from V and 9 bases from J, with 11 bases between. Germline V gives CDR1 DFQATT, CDR2 SNEGSKA (reference sequence). This CDR3 contains 13 residues. The CDR3 reads CSARPRQGSPLHF. For the CDR3, the DNA is TGCAGTGCTAGACCCCGGCAGGGTTCACCCCTCCACTTT.

V and J are TRBV3-1 and TRBJ2-1; 8 positions match TRBD2. Germline assignment: CDR1 LGHDT and CDR2 YNNKEL (reference sequence). V lost 0 bases and J lost 8; bases outside the gene matches: 6. This CDR3 comprises 15 residues. CDR3 in DNA: TGTGCCAGCAGCCAAGATCGGGGGGGTAGGTATGAGCAGTTCTTC. As protein: CASSQDRGGRYEQFF.

This CDR3 reads CSAPTSGDTDTQYF. CDR3 DNA sequence: TGCAGTGCTCCGACTAGCGGGGACACAGATACGCAGTATTTT. The genes are TRBV20-1 and TRBJ2-3, with 11 bases fitting TRBD2. J gave up 2 bases and V 5 bases, and 3 bases lay outside the gene matches. From germline, CDR1 is DFQATT and CDR2 SNEGSKA (reference sequence). This CDR3 has 14 amino acids.

The chain recombines TRBV29-1 with TRBJ2-1; perhaps TRBD1 as D (5 bases). CDR3 length equals 14 residues. The V gene's germline CDR1 is SQVTM and CDR2 ANQGSEA. Trimming left V 6 bases short and J 11 bases short, with 23 bases between. Written as DNA, the CDR3 is TGCAGCGTAGGGATAGACAGATCCGACACTCAGCAGTTCTTC. This codes for CSVGIDRSDTQQFF.